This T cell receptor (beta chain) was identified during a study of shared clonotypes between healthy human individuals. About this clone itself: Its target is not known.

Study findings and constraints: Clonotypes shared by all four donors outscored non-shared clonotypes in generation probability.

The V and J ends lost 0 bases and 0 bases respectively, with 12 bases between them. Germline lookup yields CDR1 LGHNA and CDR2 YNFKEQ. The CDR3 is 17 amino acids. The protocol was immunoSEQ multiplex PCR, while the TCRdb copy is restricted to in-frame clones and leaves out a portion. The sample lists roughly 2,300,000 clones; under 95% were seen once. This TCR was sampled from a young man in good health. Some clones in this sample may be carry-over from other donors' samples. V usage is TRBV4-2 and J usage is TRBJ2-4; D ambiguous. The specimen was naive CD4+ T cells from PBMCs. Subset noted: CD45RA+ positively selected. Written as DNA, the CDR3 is TGTGCCAGCAGCCAAGATCGGGTCAGTGTAGCCAAAAACATTCAGTACTTC. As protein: CASSQDRVSVAKNIQYF.